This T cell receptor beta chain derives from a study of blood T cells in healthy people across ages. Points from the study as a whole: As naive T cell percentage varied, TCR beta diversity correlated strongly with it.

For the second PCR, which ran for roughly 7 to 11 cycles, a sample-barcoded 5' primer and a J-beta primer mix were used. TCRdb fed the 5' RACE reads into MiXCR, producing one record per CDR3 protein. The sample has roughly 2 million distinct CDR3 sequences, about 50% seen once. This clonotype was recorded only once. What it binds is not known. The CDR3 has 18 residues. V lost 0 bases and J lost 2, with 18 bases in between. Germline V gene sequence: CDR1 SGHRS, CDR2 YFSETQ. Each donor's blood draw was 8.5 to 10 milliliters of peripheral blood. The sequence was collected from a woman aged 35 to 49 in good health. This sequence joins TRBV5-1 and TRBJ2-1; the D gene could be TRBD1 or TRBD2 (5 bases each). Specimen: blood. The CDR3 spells CASSLVALGTGTYNEQFF. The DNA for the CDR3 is TGCGCCAGCAGCTTGGTCGCTCTAGGGACGGGAACCTACAATGAGCAGTTCTTC. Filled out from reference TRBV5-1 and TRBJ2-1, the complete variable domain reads KAGVTQTPRYLIKTRGQQVTLSCSPISGHRSVSWYQQTPGQGLQFLFEYFSETQRNKGNFPGRFSGRQFSNSRSEMNVSTLELGDSALYLCASSLVALGTGTYNEQFFGPGTRLTVL.